A single sample is the source of the 7 T cell receptor beta chains below, sequenced in a study of molecular identifiers for immune sequencing clone quantification. TCRdb redid the calling of the PCR reads with MiXCR, one entry per CDR3 protein. The sample comprises 60,000 to 80,000 distinct CDR3 sequences, about 18% of which are singletons, and about 1.4% rests with the top ten. Sequencing was carried out using naive CD8+ T cells from blood, with Jurkat cell RNA spiked in. The subset is: FACS-sorted CD8+CD4-CCR7+CD45RA+ naive T cells. These receptors were obtained from a human donor in good health. Some libraries in this study had Jurkat cell RNA spiked in.

This clonotype occurred many times. The rearrangement links TRBV30 to TRBJ1-2; tentative D call: TRBD1 (5 bases). Germline V gene lookup returns CDR1 GTSNPN and CDR2 SVGIG (reference sequence). The V and J ends lost 2 bases and 3 bases respectively, with 13 bases between them. The CDR3 has 14 residues. The DNA of the CDR3 is TGTGCCTGGAGTTTAAGGGGTACCTACTATGGCTACACCTTC. Its protein is CAWSLRGTYYGYTF.

This clonotype has at least ten counts. The chain has TRBV20-1 and TRBJ2-3, with 16 bases aligning to TRBD2. CDR3 length: 16 amino acids. Germline-derived CDR1 and CDR2 are DFQATT and SNEGSKA (reference sequence). The DNA for the CDR3 is TGCAGCCAAGGGACTAGCGGGAGGGGCAGCACAGATACGCAGTATTTT. Encoded protein: CSQGTSGRGSTDTQYF.

This clonotype was counted at least ten times. The chain joins TRBV27 to TRBJ1-1, with 10 nucleotides matching TRBD1. The CDR3 contains 13 residues. Per germline, CDR1 MNHEY and CDR2 SMNVEV (reference sequence). The V gene end was trimmed by 7 bases and the J gene end by 4 bases; junction bases not matched to a gene: 3. In DNA form, the CDR3 reads TGTGCCAGCAAGAGGACAGGGGGCACTGAAGCTTTCTTT. Its protein product is CASKRTGGTEAFF.

With respect to this clonotype: Given a much more abundant clone one base away, this may be a read error. The CDR3 loop reads CSVETRTGTYELYF. CDR3 in DNA: TGCAGCGTTGAGACTAGGACAGGGACATACGAGCTGTACTTC. The chain carries TRBV29-1 and TRBJ2-7, with TRBD1 matching over 8 bases. The CDR3 is 14 amino acids. Germline loops: CDR1 SQVTM, CDR2 ANQGSEA.

This CDR3 is CASSLGLEGPGELFF. The CDR3 DNA sequence: TGTGCCAGCAGCTTAGGATTAGAGGGTCCCGGGGAGCTGTTTTTT. The chain is built from TRBV7-8 and TRBJ2-2, with D maybe TRBD2 (5 bases). The V end was cut by 1 base, the J end by 6 bases, with 12 bases between. Germline loops: CDR1 SGHVS, CDR2 FQNEAQ. This CDR3 comprises 15 residues.

In its sample, this clonotype was seen many times. The chain joins TRBV6-5 to TRBJ2-7; D possibly corresponds to TRBD2 (6 bases). Germline V gene lookup returns CDR1 MNHEY and CDR2 SVGAGI. The CDR3 runs to 13 residues. Between the trimmed V and J ends, which lost 6 bases and 6 bases, there was a span of 15 bases. The CDR3 here is CASRTGAVVEQYF. DNA of the CDR3: TGTGCCAGCAGAACGGGAGCAGTTGTCGAGCAGTACTTC.

This clonotype appeared many times. The rearrangement joins TRBV20-1 to TRBJ2-7, with 12 bases identical to TRBD2. CDR1 DFQATT and CDR2 SNEGSKA come from the germline V gene (reference sequence). There are 15 residues in the CDR3. With V trimmed by 5 bases and J by 2 bases, 7 bases remained unmatched. The CDR3: CSAPPTSGSTYEQYF. The CDR3 bases are TGCAGTGCTCCACCGACTAGCGGGAGCACCTACGAGCAGTACTTC.